The 2 T cell receptor beta chains below all came from one sample that was sequenced in a study of shared clonotypes between healthy human individuals. Naive CD8 cells comprised CD45RO-negative, CCR7-positively selected cells, excluding terminally differentiated effector memory CD45RA+ cells. Repertoires were generated with immunoSEQ multiplex PCR, while TCRdb's copy carries only in-frame clones and drops some. The repertoire holds approximately 810,000 clones, about 91% seen once, with around 24% in the top ten. The sequenced sample was naive CD8+ T cells sorted from blood. All receptors come from a man younger than 45 in good health.

The V and J genes are TRBV5-1 and TRBJ2-3; the D is unclear. The germline V gene has CDR1 SGHRS and CDR2 YFSETQ. Trimming took off 0 bases at V and 4 bases at J, with 12 bases between the two ends. The CDR3 spans 15 residues. The CDR3: CASSLGPGGADTQYF. The CDR3 DNA is TGCGCCAGCAGCTTGGGGCCGGGCGGCGCAGATACGCAGTATTTT. The full variable domain, rest sourced from reference TRBV5-1 and TRBJ2-3, is KAGVTQTPRYLIKTRGQQVTLSCSPISGHRSVSWYQQTPGQGLQFLFEYFSETQRNKGNFPGRFSGRQFSNSRSEMNVSTLELGDSALYLCASSLGPGGADTQYFGPGTRLTVL.

This clone showed up just once. J is TRBJ2-7 and V is TRBV9; 10 nucleotides agree with TRBD1. V lost 0 bases, J lost 5 bases, and 8 bases stayed unmatched. Per germline, CDR1 SGDLS and CDR2 YYNGEE. The CDR3 contains 16 residues. This CDR3 reads CASSVGAGTGAHEQYF. Written as DNA, the CDR3 is TGTGCCAGCAGCGTAGGGGCCGGGACAGGGGCTCACGAGCAGTACTTC.